The 18 T cell receptor beta chains below were found in one sample sequenced in a study of cytomegalovirus exposure and HLA in healthy donors. 13 Jbeta primers and 60 Vbeta primers were used for the PCR. Data came from immunoSEQ multiplex PCR; TCRdb stores just in-frame clones and leaves some out. This sample carries some 180,000 clones, around 78% of them seen once, and the ten largest clones take roughly 1.5%. The sequencing input was PBMCs. These receptors all stem from a man aged 18 to 29 in good health and CMV-seronegative.

This chain joins TRBV15 and TRBJ1-4, with D possibly being TRBD1 (6 bases). The CDR3 loop spans 16 amino acids. Germline V gene data show CDR1 as LNHNV and CDR2 as YYDKDF (reference sequence). Trimming pared 3 bases from V and 4 bases from J, leaving 15 bases between. CDR3 bases: TGTGCCACCAGCAGTGGCCAAAACAGGGTTAATGAAAAACTGTTTTTT. Translation: CATSSGQNRVNEKLFF.

This chain joins TRBV5-5 and TRBJ1-3, with D hard to call. V was shortened by 4 bases and J by 1 base, with 9 bases between the two germline ends. The CDR3 spans 14 residues. Per the germline V gene, CDR1 is SGHKS and CDR2 is YYEKEE (reference sequence). The CDR3 sequence: CASSQQPSGNTIYF. The CDR3 nucleotides read TGTGCCAGCAGCCAACAGCCTTCTGGAAACACCATATATTTT.

This clone has just one count. The rearrangement uses TRBV4-1 and TRBJ2-5, with TRBD2 as a possible D gene (7 bases). Deletions cut 0 bases from V and 2 bases from J, with 13 bases between. Germline-derived CDR1 and CDR2 are MGHRA and YSYEKL. This CDR3 comprises 16 residues. The CDR3 nucleotides are TGCGCCAGCAGCCAAGAGGGGCGGGGGCTACAAGAGACCCAGTACTTC. Amino acids: CASSQEGRGLQETQYF.

The chain joins TRBV6-6 to TRBJ1-4; TRBD1 aligns across 8 bases. Germline V gene sequence: CDR1 MNHNY, CDR2 SVGAGI (reference sequence). The V gene end was trimmed by 8 bases and the J gene end by 3 bases; junction bases not matched to a gene: 5. The CDR3 totals 14 residues. DNA for the CDR3: TGTGCCAGCGGACAGGGATCGCCTAATGAAAAACTGTTTTTT. Protein: CASGQGSPNEKLFF.

The chain links TRBV12-5 to TRBJ2-1; 13 bases match TRBD2. The CDR3 length is 14 residues. Trimming removed 6 bases from V and 8 bases from J; junction bases left unmatched: 4. CDR1 is LGHNT and CDR2 is FRNRAP in the germline V gene. CDR3: CASGGLAGAHEQFF. The CDR3 DNA reads as TGTGCTAGTGGAGGACTAGCGGGAGCTCATGAGCAGTTCTTC.

A remark on this clone: A junction boundary mismatches the germline segment, possibly from a read error. V is TRBV7-9 and J is TRBJ1-5; TRBD1 agrees at 8 bases. This CDR3 has 17 residues. The germline gives CDR1 SEHNR, CDR2 FQNEAQ (reference sequence). CDR3 sequence: CSSSLGTGLSGNQPQHF. CDR3 in DNA: TGTTCCAGCAGCTTAGGGACAGGCTTGAGTGGCAATCAGCCCCAGCATTTT.

V and J are TRBV12-2 and TRBJ1-1; the table's D call of TRBD1 was not tested on the DNA. TRBV12-2 is noted as a pseudogene. The CDR3 covers 15 residues. CDR3 amino acids: CASRFPTAGGTEAFF. The CDR3 nucleotides read TGTGCAAGTCGCTTCCCGACGGCAGGGGGTACTGAAGCTTTCTTT.

The chain recombines TRBV7-3 with TRBJ2-7; D gene unclear. Germline V gene lookup returns CDR1 SGHTA and CDR2 FQGTGA. V dropped 5 bases and J dropped 9 bases, with 11 bases sitting between them. CDR3 length equals 11 residues. The CDR3 bases are TGTGCCAGCAGCCTGCCCCCGGGGCAGTACTTC. Its translation: CASSLPPGQYF.

This CDR3 reads CASSGTGTRPSGTQYF. DNA for the CDR3: TGTGCCAGCAGTGGGACCGGGACTAGGCCCTCAGGGACGCAGTATTTT. The chain recombines TRBV7-9 with TRBJ2-3, with TRBD2 matching 8 bases. J was trimmed by 9 bases and V by 6 bases; bases with no gene match: 17. The CDR3 totals 16 residues. The germline CDR1 and CDR2 sequences are SEHNR and FQNEAQ (reference sequence).

This clone was seen once. The CDR3 sequence: CATFPGQGGGDTEAFF. For the CDR3, the DNA is TGTGCCACCTTTCCGGGACAGGGCGGTGGAGACACTGAAGCTTTCTTT. The chain joins TRBV10-3 to TRBJ1-1; 9 bases fit TRBD1. The CDR3 runs 16 residues. V dropped 10 bases and J dropped 3; count of bases not matched to a gene: 15. Germline V gene sequence: CDR1 ENHRY, CDR2 SYGVKD.

The chain carries TRBV7-9 and TRBJ2-5; D is ambiguous. The ends were cut back, 4 bases at V and 3 bases at J, with 18 bases in the middle. The germline CDR1 and CDR2 sequences are SEHNR and FQNEAQ (reference sequence). The length of the CDR3 is 16 residues. CDR3 DNA: TGTGCCAGCAGCTCAATTTCAGGCATGGTAGAAGAGACCCAGTACTTC. Its protein is CASSSISGMVEETQYF.

The CDR3 region is CASRSAVQETQYF. In nucleotides, the CDR3 is TGTGCCAGCAGGAGTGCGGTCCAAGAGACCCAGTACTTC. The V call is TRBV28, the J call TRBJ2-5; D unclear. This CDR3 is 13 amino acids long. The germline V gene encodes CDR1 MDHEN and CDR2 SYDVKM. Trimming took 6 bases from V and 1 from J, leaving 9 bases between them.

The V call is TRBV28, the J call TRBJ1-4; D not resolved. Germline CDR1 reads MDHEN; CDR2 reads SYDVKM. The V and J ends lost 5 bases and 8 bases respectively, with 15 bases between them. The CDR3 has 14 residues. The CDR3 reads CASSPVEGSEKLFF. CDR3 DNA sequence: TGTGCCAGCAGTCCGGTGGAGGGTAGCGAAAAACTGTTTTTT.

The chain recombines TRBV28 with TRBJ1-1; tentative D call: TRBD1 (5 bases). The V gene's germline CDR1 is MDHEN and CDR2 SYDVKM. Trimming shortened V by 2 bases and J by 6 bases, and 10 bases separated the two germline ends. CDR3 length equals 13 residues. CDR3 in amino acids: CASSLAIGAEAFF. The CDR3 DNA follows: TGTGCCAGCAGTTTAGCTATAGGGGCTGAAGCTTTCTTT.

This chain uses TRBV6-6 with TRBJ2-5, with D possibly matching TRBD1 (5 bases). Germline CDR1 reads MNHNY; CDR2 reads SVGAGI (reference sequence). The CDR3 covers 15 residues. V lost 0 bases, J lost 5 bases, and 13 bases lay in between. The CDR3 sequence: CASSYSNTGAETQYF. The CDR3 DNA reads as TGTGCCAGCAGTTACTCGAATACAGGCGCGGAGACCCAGTACTTC.

This rearrangement joins TRBV6-1 to TRBJ2-7; the D gene is possibly TRBD2 (6 bases). Germline assignment: CDR1 MNHNS and CDR2 SASEGT. This CDR3 region has 13 residues. With 0 bases removed from V and 5 bases from J, the gap between germline ends came to 8 bases. CDR3 nucleotides: TGTGCCAGCAGTGAAGCCTCTAGCGACGAGCAGTACTTC. The encoded protein is CASSEASSDEQYF.

The chain employs TRBV5-1 and TRBJ2-1; TRBD2 is a possible D gene (5 bases). CDR1 is SGHRS and CDR2 is YFSETQ in the germline V gene. The CDR3 contains 13 residues. V was trimmed by 0 bases and J by 15 bases, leaving 16 bases between them. This chain's CDR3 is CASSLALGEEGFF. CDR3 bases: TGCGCCAGCAGCTTGGCCCTTGGGGAAGAGGGGTTCTTC.

V gene TRBV28 combines with J gene TRBJ2-2; 7 positions agree with TRBD2. There are 14 residues in the CDR3. Germline trimming cut 3 bases from V and 7 bases from J; bases unmatched to any gene: 5. Germline V gene lookup returns CDR1 MDHEN and CDR2 SYDVKM. The CDR3 nucleotides read TGTGCCAGCAGTTTGGGAGGGAGAGTCGGGGAGCTGTTTTTT. Translated, it gives CASSLGGRVGELFF. The full variable domain, in which reference TRBV28 and TRBJ2-2 provide the parts outside the CDR3, is DVKVTQSSRYLVKRTGEKVFLECVQDMDHENMFWYRQDPGLGLRLIYFSYDVKMKEKGDIPEGYSVSREKKERFSLILESASTNQTSMYLCASSLGGRVGELFFGEGSRLTVL.